The rows below give T cell receptor beta chains drawn from one sample of a study of cytomegalovirus exposure and HLA in healthy donors. Measured with immunoSEQ multiplex PCR; TCRdb has only the in-frame clones, and not every one. The data hold about 170,000 clones, with roughly 60% observed a single time. Source material: PBMCs. The source is a man aged 35 to 55 in good health and CMV-seronegative. Each CDR3 is given with its conserved first and last residue. The D gene is left open where the match is weak. Some rows mark clone size as missing; the rest say once, few, many or name a class of expanded clone.

- | TRBJ2-3 | TRBD1 | TRBV19 | TGTGCCAGTAGTTCCGGACAGGCTAGCACAGATACGCAGTATTTT | CASSSGQASTDTQYF
few | TRBJ2-2 | TRBD2 | TRBV7-2 | TGTGCCAGCAGCTTCTCGGGGGGGCGCCCCGGGGAGCTGTTTTTT | CASSFSGGRPGELFF
- | TRBJ1-1 | - | TRBV1 | TGCACCAGCAGCCCCCATCCGGGAAGGACAGGGGGCAAGGGAAACACTGAAGCTTTCTTT | CTSSPHPGRTGGKGNTEAFF
- | TRBJ1-6 | - | TRBV7-7 | TGTGCTAGCAGCCCAGGGGAAAATTCACCCCTCCACTTT | CASSPGENSPLHF
- | TRBJ2-3 | TRBD2 | TRBV4-1 | TGCGCCAGCAGCCAACCGACTAGCCGGGACGCAGATACGCAGTATTTT | CASSQPTSRDADTQYF
few | TRBJ2-3 | TRBD2 | TRBV19 | TGTGCCAGTAGTATGGTGCTAGCGGGAGTGCGTGATACGCAGTATTTT | CASSMVLAGVRDTQYF
- | TRBJ1-1 | TRBD1 | TRBV5-1 | TGCGCCAGCACGGCCAGACAGGGTTATGGGAACACTGAAGCTTTCTTT | CASTARQGYGNTEAFF
- | TRBJ2-3 | TRBD2 | TRBV10-3 | TGTGCCATCAGTGAGGGCGGCGGGGGAAACACAGATACGCAGTATTTT | CAISEGGGGNTDTQYF
- | TRBJ2-5 | - | TRBV9 | TGTGCCAGCAGCGTAGGTCAAGGGGGGGAAGAGACCCAGTACTTC | CASSVGQGGEETQYF
few | TRBJ2-7 | TRBD1 | TRBV4-2 | TGTGCCAGCAGCCAAGTGGGACCGGGGACAGACTCCTACGAGCAGTACTTC | CASSQVGPGTDSYEQYF
- | TRBJ2-1 | TRBD2 | TRBV28 | TGTGCCAGCGGACGGACTGGCGGGGGGGCCTTTTATGAGCAGTTCTTC | CASGRTGGGAFYEQFF
- | TRBJ2-2 | TRBD2 | TRBV4-2 | TGTGCCAGCAGCCAGGATAGCGGGAGGGTTCCCGGGGAGCTGTTTTTT | CASSQDSGRVPGELFF
- | TRBJ2-5 | - | TRBV7-2 | TGTGCCAGCAGACTCCCCGGGACTCCGGAGGAGACCCAGTACTTC | CASRLPGTPEETQYF
- | TRBJ2-3 | TRBD2 | TRBV7-7 | TGTGCCAGCAGCTTAGGACGGGGGGAAACAGATACGCAGTATTTT | CASSLGRGETDTQYF
- | TRBJ2-1 | TRBD2 | TRBV27 | TGTGCCAGCAGTTTACTAGCGGGTAGGAATGAGCAGTTCTTC | CASSLLAGRNEQFF
- | TRBJ2-3 | - | TRBV18 | TGTGCCAGCTCACCACCAGCTAAAACAGATACGCAGTATTTT | CASSPPAKTDTQYF
- | TRBJ2-7 | - | TRBV7-2 | TGTGCCAGCAGCTTAGTTTACAGGGCCCGGGACGAGCAGTACTTC | CASSLVYRARDEQYF
- | TRBJ2-1 | - | TRBV4-1 | TGCGCCAGCAGCCAACATAGGGGGGGCCCCAATGAGCAGTTCTTC | CASSQHRGGPNEQFF
few | TRBJ1-4 | - | TRBV19 | TGTGCCAGTCTCAAAGAGGGAGGGGAGGCGGAAAAACTGTTTTTT | CASLKEGGEAEKLFF
- | TRBJ1-5 | TRBD1 | TRBV19 | TGTGCCAGTAGCCGGGGACAGGTAAGCCATCAGCCCCAGCATTTT | CASSRGQVSHQPQHF
- | TRBJ2-7 | - | TRBV27 | TGTGCCAGCAGTAGGGGGAGACAGGTTGACTCCTACGAGCAGTACTTC | CASSRGRQVDSYEQYF
- | TRBJ2-3 | - | TRBV9 | TGTGCCAGCAGCGTAGATCCCGGCACAGATACGCAGTATTTT | CASSVDPGTDTQYF
few | TRBJ2-1 | TRBD1 | TRBV27 | TGTGCCAGCAGTTTTACAGGGGTTTACAATGAGCAGTTCTTC | CASSFTGVYNEQFF
- | TRBJ2-7 | TRBD2 | TRBV10-1 | TGCGCCAGCAGTCCAACTTGGCGGGAGGACGAGCAGTACTTC | CASSPTWREDEQYF
few | TRBJ2-7 | - | TRBV20-1 | TGCAGTGCTGATCGGGGGGAGCAGTACTTC | CSADRGEQYF
once | TRBJ1-1 | TRBD1 | TRBV19 | TGTGCCAGTAGGGGCAGGGGGAGTGCTGAAGCTTTCTTT | CASRGRGSAEAFF
- | TRBJ2-7 | - | TRBV25-1 | TGTGCCAGCAGTGAGAGTTACGAGCAGTACTTC | CASSESYEQYF
- | TRBJ1-3 | - | TRBV11-1 | TGTGCCAGCAGCCGTGGGGCAGCTACTGGAAACACCATATATTTT | CASSRGAATGNTIYF
- | TRBJ2-7 | TRBD1 | TRBV5-1 | TGCGCCAGCAGCGCCTGGACAGGGGCCTCCTACGAGCAGTACTTC | CASSAWTGASYEQYF
- | TRBJ2-1 | TRBD1 | TRBV29-1 | TGCAGCGTTGACGGGGACAGGGGGCGCCGTGCCAATGAGCAGTTCTTC | CSVDGDRGRRANEQFF
- | TRBJ2-2 | - | TRBV19 | TGTGCCAGTAGTTCCCTCGCCGGGGAGCTGTTTTTT | CASSSLAGELFF
- | TRBJ2-1 | TRBD1 | TRBV28 | TGTGCCAGCCCGGGACAGGGTTTAATTGGGAATGAGCAGTTCTTC | CASPGQGLIGNEQFF
- | TRBJ2-7 | - | TRBV6-5 | TGTGCCAGCAGTTACGGTCGGGAAGCCTACGAGCAGTACTTC | CASSYGREAYEQYF
- | TRBJ2-5 | - | TRBV5-5 | TGTGCCAGCAGTTCCCTAGGAGGGACGGAAGAGACCCAGTACTTC | CASSSLGGTEETQYF
- | TRBJ1-2 | - | TRBV2 | TGTGCCAGCAGGAGCATAAACTATGGCTACACCTTC | CASRSINYGYTF
once | TRBJ2-7 | TRBD1 | TRBV5-1 | TGCGCCAGCAGAATCTACCGGGACAGGGAGTACTACGAGCAGTACTTC | CASRIYRDREYYEQYF